The present T cell receptor beta chain was sequenced within a study of blood T cells in healthy people across ages. A second PCR of roughly 7 to 11 cycles used a sample-barcoded 5' primer and a J-beta primer mix. A single record per CDR3 protein comes from TCRdb applying MiXCR to the 5' RACE reads. The profile shows about 1.8 million distinct CDR3 sequences, roughly 50% of them singletons. In this sample, this clonotype turned up a few times. CDR3 length: 14 residues. The germline gives CDR1 MDHEN, CDR2 SYDVKM. V shed 6 bases and J shed 3 bases, with 15 bases lying between them. Sequenced: blood. The genes are TRBV28 and TRBJ2-7; D is ambiguous. The TCR originated in a middle-aged woman in good health. As DNA, the CDR3 is TGTGCCAGCAGATCCCGAGGCAGGAACTACGAGCAGTACTTC. Amino acid sequence: CASRSRGRNYEQYF.